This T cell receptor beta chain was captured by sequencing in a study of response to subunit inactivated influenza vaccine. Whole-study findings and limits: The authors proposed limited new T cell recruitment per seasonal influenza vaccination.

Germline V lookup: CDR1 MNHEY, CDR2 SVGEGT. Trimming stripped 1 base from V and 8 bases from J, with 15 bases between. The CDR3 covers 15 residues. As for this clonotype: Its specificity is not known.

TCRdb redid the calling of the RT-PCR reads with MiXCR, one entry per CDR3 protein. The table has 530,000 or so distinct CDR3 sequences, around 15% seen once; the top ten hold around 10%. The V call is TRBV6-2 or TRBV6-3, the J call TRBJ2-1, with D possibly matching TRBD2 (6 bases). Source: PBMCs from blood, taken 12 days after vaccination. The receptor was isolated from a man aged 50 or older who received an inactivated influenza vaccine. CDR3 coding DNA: TGTGCCAGCAGTTACTTTTACGGGAGAGGGGATGAGCAGTTCTTC. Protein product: CASSYFYGRGDEQFF.